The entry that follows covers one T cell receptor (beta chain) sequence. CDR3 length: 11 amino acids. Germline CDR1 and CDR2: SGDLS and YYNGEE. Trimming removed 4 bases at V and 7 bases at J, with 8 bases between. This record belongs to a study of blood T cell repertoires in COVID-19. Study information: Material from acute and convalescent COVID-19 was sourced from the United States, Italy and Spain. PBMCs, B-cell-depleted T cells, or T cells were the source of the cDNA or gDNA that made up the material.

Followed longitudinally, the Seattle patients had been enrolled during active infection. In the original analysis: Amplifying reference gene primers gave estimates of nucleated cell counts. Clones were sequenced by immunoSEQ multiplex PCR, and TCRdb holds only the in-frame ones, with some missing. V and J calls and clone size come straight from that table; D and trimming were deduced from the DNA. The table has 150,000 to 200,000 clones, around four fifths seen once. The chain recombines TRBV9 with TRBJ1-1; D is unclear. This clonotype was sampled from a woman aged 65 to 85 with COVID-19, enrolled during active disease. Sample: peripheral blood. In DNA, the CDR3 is TGTGCCAGCAGCTCGGGGAATGAAGCTTTCTTT. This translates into CASSSGNEAFF.